The source of this TCR beta chain is a study of cytomegalovirus exposure and HLA in healthy donors. Findings of the study overall: There were reportedly fewer N-insertions in an Asian-associated ancestry cluster than the approximately 630-donor mean, in a later analysis. Highly shared sequence variants in one cluster were likely a sequencing artifact.

The primer mix had 60 Vbeta and 13 Jbeta primers. Under the authors' procedure: There were 80 million or so unique TCR beta chains by a later count, and approximately 10 million of them were shared. Only in-frame clones appear in the TCRdb table, and some are missing; sequencing was by immunoSEQ multiplex PCR. From that table come the V and J calls and clone size; the DNA was used to work out D and trimming. The listing records some 110,000 clones. The junction had 8 bases not matched to a gene; V was cut back by 0 bases and J by 5 bases. CDR3 length: 16 amino acids. Germline CDR1 reads SGDLS; CDR2 reads YYNGEE. About this clone: The antigen is not known.

The V gene is TRBV9, the J gene TRBJ2-5, with 9 bases fitting TRBD2. This TCR was sampled from a man aged 40-55 years in good health and CMV-seronegative. The sample comprised PBMCs. The CDR3 reads CASSVGGEAGGETQYF. CDR3 nucleotide sequence: TGTGCCAGCAGCGTAGGAGGCGAAGCGGGAGGTGAGACCCAGTACTTC.